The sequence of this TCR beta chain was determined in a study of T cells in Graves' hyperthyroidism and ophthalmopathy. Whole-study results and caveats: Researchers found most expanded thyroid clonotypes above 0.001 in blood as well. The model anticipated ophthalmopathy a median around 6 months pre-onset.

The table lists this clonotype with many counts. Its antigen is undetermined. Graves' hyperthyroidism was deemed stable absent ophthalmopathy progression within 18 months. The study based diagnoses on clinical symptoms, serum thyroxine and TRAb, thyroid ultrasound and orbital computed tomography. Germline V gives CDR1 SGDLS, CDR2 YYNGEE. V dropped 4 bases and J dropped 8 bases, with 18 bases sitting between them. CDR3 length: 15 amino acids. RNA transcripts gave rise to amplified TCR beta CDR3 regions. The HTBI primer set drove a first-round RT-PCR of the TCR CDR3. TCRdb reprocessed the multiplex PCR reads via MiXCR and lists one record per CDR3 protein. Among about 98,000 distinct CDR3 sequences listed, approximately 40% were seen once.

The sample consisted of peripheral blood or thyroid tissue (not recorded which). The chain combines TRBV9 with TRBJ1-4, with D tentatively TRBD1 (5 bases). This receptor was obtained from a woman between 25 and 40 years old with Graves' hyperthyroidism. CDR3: CASSSLGADGEKLFF. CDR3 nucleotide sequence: TGTGCCAGCAGCTCCCTCGGGGCTGATGGGGAAAAACTGTTTTTT.